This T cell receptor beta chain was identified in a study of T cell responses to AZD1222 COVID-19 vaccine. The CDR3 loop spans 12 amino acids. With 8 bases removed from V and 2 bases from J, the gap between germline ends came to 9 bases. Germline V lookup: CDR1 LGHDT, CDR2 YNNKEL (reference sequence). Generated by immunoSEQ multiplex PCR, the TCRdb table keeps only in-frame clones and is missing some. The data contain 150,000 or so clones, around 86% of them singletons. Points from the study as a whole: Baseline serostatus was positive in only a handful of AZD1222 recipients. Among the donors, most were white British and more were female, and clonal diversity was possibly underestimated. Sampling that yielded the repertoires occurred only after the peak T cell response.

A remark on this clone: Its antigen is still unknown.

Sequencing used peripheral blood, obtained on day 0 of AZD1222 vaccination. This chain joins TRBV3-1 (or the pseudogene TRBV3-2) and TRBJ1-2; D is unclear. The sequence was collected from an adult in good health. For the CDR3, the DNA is TGTGCCAGCGGCCTCAGAAACTATGGCTACACCTTC. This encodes CASGLRNYGYTF.